This T cell receptor beta chain was sequenced for a study of T cells in Graves' hyperthyroidism and ophthalmopathy. Study-level results: Most clonotypes expanded in thyroid above 0.001 were likewise present in blood.

As to this clonotype: The antigen remains unidentified. One junction end does not reproduce the germline sequence, and a read error may be involved.

Amplification yielded TCR beta CDR3 regions, with RNA transcripts as the source. HTBI primers were employed in a first-round RT-PCR of the TCR CDR3. TCRdb itself ran the multiplex PCR reads through MiXCR, one entry per CDR3 protein. This table holds under 550,000 distinct CDR3 sequences, roughly 13% found once. Based on clinical symptoms, serum thyroxine and TRAb, thyroid ultrasound and orbital computed tomography, diagnoses were reached. The germline V gene has CDR1 MDHEN and CDR2 SYDVKM. The CDR3 is 11 amino acids. The chain couples TRBV28 to TRBJ1-2; D is unclear. The receptor's source is a woman aged 18-29 years with Graves' hyperthyroidism. Sequencing was carried out using blood. In DNA, the CDR3 is TGTGCCAGCAGTCTGTACTATGGCTACATCTTC. Its protein is CASSLYYGYIF.